A single sample gave rise to the 14 T cell receptor beta chains below, sequenced in a study of cytomegalovirus exposure and HLA in healthy donors. The PCR contained 60 Vbeta and 13 Jbeta primers. Produced via immunoSEQ multiplex PCR; TCRdb's table is partial and in-frame only. Among about 140,000 clones listed, less than 80% were seen once. The sequencing input was PBMCs. All receptors come from a man in his forties in good health and CMV-seropositive.

This clone turned up a few times. This sequence joins TRBV7-2 and TRBJ2-2; no firm D call. The CDR3 covers 14 residues. Trimming left V 5 bases short and J 0 bases short, with 7 bases between. In germline, CDR1 is SGHTA, CDR2 FQGNSA. As DNA, the CDR3 is TGTGCCAGCAGCACTTCAACGAACACCGGGGAGCTGTTTTTT. Its translation is CASSTSTNTGELFF.

The J gene is TRBJ2-1, the V gene TRBV5-1, with TRBD2 matching over 7 bases. Germline trimming cut 2 bases from V and 5 bases from J; bases unmatched to any gene: 7. The CDR3 is made up of 15 amino acids. CDR1 SGHRS and CDR2 YFSETQ come from the germline V gene. The CDR3 DNA follows: TGCGCCAGCAGCTTTAGTGCGGGAGCGAACAATGAGCAGTTCTTC. It translates to CASSFSAGANNEQFF.

This clone was recorded only once. The chain has TRBV21-1 and TRBJ2-3; no DNA check was done on the table's D call, TRBD2. TRBV21-1 is flagged as a pseudogene. This CDR3 is built from 20 residues. The CDR3 sequence: CASSKEKGTRGGRRTDTQYF. For the CDR3, the DNA is TGTGCCAGCAGCAAAGAAAAAGGGACCCGGGGAGGCCGCCGCACAGATACGCAGTATTTT.

V gene TRBV10-2 combines with J gene TRBJ1-1; TRBD1 matches at 8 bases. CDR1 WSHSY and CDR2 SAAADI come from the germline V gene. V shed 5 bases and J 4 bases; nucleotides not matched to a gene: 0. This CDR3 comprises 12 residues. DNA for the CDR3: TGCGCCAGCAGTACAGGGGGCACTGAAGCTTTCTTT. Amino acids: CASSTGGTEAFF.

The rearrangement joins TRBV15 to TRBJ2-7; D is possibly TRBD1 (6 bases). CDR1 is LNHNV, CDR2 YYDKDF, per germline (reference sequence). This CDR3 is built from 15 residues. The germline V and J ends were trimmed by 1 base and 3 bases, with 13 bases remaining between them. CDR3 DNA sequence: TGTGCCACCAGCAGAGGGACAGAGGCATACTACGAGCAGTACTTC. Protein product: CATSRGTEAYYEQYF.

This clone was counted only a few times. This chain connects TRBV7-2 to TRBJ1-2; possibly TRBD1 for D (6 bases). CDR1 and CDR2 (germline): SGHTA, FQGNSA. CDR3 length equals 14 residues. The V gene lost 3 bases and the J gene lost 8 bases, with 16 bases spanning the gap. CDR3 in DNA: TGTGCCAGCAGCTTGGGGGGGCTAGCTCAAGGCTACACCTTC. It specifies CASSLGGLAQGYTF.

The genes are TRBV9 and TRBJ1-1; tentatively, D is TRBD1 (6 bases). Germline V gene sequence: CDR1 SGDLS, CDR2 YYNGEE. The length of the CDR3 is 15 residues. Trimming shortened V by 5 bases and J by 1 base, and 15 bases separated the two germline ends. CDR3 DNA: TGTGCCAGCAGTCCCATCCAGGGGCAGAACACTGAAGCTTTCTTT. Translating it yields CASSPIQGQNTEAFF.

In DNA, the CDR3 is TGTGCCAGCAGTGAATTTGAGAGTGAAGCTTTCTTT. It translates to CASSEFESEAFF. The chain couples TRBV6-1 to TRBJ1-1; D uncertain. Germline V gene lookup returns CDR1 MNHNS and CDR2 SASEGT. The CDR3 runs to 12 residues. Trimming removed 2 bases from V and 7 bases from J, with 8 bases in between.

The chain links TRBV5-1 to TRBJ2-2; tentatively, D is TRBD1 (6 bases). CDR1 and CDR2 (germline): SGHRS, YFSETQ. V was clipped by 6 bases and J by 1 base, with 10 bases between them. CDR3 length: 14 amino acids. CDR3 in amino acids: CASNVQGNTGELFF. The DNA for the CDR3 is TGCGCCAGCAACGTACAGGGGAACACCGGGGAGCTGTTTTTT.

This clone was counted between two and nine times. The J gene is TRBJ2-7, the V gene TRBV18; D is ambiguous. The CDR3 sequence is 12 residues long. V dropped 3 bases and J dropped 5 bases, with 8 bases sitting between them. Germline loops: CDR1 KGHSH, CDR2 LQKENI. The CDR3 is CASSPSSDEQYF. CDR3 in DNA: TGTGCCAGCTCACCTTCGTCCGACGAGCAGTACTTC.

This clone turned up a few times. The chain recombines TRBV10-3 with TRBJ2-7; 11 bases are a match to TRBD1. The germline CDR1 and CDR2 sequences are ENHRY and SYGVKD. CDR3 size: 16 residues. The ends lost 2 bases at V and 6 bases at J; junction bases unmatched: 9. For the CDR3, the DNA is TGTGCCATCAGTGAGGGGGACAGGGGGGGGGTAAGCGAGCAGTACTTC. The encoded protein is CAISEGDRGGVSEQYF.

Only a few counts were recorded for this clone. This rearrangement joins TRBV5-1 to TRBJ2-1; 11 positions agree with TRBD1. From germline, CDR1 is SGHRS and CDR2 YFSETQ. The CDR3 runs 16 residues. V shed 3 bases, J shed 1 base, and the junction held 3 bases outside the gene matches. Here the CDR3 reads CASSSGQGVSYNEQFF. In nucleotides, the CDR3 is TGCGCCAGCAGCTCGGGACAGGGGGTTTCCTACAATGAGCAGTTCTTC.

J is TRBJ2-2 and V is TRBV11-3; no firm D call. There are 13 residues in the CDR3. Germline lookup yields CDR1 SGHNT and CDR2 YENEEA. V was trimmed by 5 bases and J by 2 bases, leaving 6 bases between them. The CDR3 DNA follows: TGTGCCAGCAGCACGGTCAACACCGGGGAGCTGTTTTTT. This codes for CASSTVNTGELFF.

With regard to this clone: One end of the junction varies from germline; a read error may be responsible. The chain carries TRBV7-9 and TRBJ2-7; 8 positions agree with TRBD2. Germline CDR1 and CDR2: SEHNR and FQNEAQ (reference sequence). This CDR3 contains 15 residues. CDR3 nucleotide sequence: TGTTCCAGCAGTCCCCCAGCGGGAGTTGAGGGGGAGCAGTACTTC. It yields the protein CSSSPPAGVEGEQYF.